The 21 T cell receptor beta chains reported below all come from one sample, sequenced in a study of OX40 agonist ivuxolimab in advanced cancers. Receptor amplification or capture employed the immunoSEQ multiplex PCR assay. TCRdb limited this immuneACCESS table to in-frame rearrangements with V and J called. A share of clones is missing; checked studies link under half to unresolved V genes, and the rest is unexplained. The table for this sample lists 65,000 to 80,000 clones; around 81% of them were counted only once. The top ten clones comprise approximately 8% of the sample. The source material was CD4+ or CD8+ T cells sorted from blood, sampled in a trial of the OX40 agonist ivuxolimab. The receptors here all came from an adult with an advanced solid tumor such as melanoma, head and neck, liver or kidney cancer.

The CDR3 DNA follows: TGTGCCAGCAGCCCGCCCCGGAGTGATAGCGGTGACAATGAGCAGTTCTTC. Residues: CASSPPRSDSGDNEQFF. The rearrangement links TRBV9 to TRBJ2-1, with D maybe TRBD2 (6 bases). Deletions cut 4 bases from V and 5 bases from J, with 22 bases between. There are 17 residues in the CDR3. CDR1 is SGDLS and CDR2 is YYNGEE in the germline V gene.

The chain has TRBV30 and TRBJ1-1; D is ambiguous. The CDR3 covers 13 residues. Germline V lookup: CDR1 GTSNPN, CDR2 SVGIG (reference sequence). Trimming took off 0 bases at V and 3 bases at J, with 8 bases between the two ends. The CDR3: CAWSVLPDTEAFF. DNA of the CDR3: TGTGCCTGGAGTGTACTCCCGGACACTGAAGCTTTCTTT.

The CDR3 region is CASSLDGTLYEQYF. CDR3 in DNA: TGCGCCAGCAGCTTGGATGGGACACTCTACGAGCAGTACTTC. This chain connects TRBV5-1 to TRBJ2-7; D may be TRBD1 (6 bases). V lost 0 bases, J lost 3 bases, and 10 bases lay in between. This CDR3 contains 14 residues. Germline V gene lookup returns CDR1 SGHRS and CDR2 YFSETQ.

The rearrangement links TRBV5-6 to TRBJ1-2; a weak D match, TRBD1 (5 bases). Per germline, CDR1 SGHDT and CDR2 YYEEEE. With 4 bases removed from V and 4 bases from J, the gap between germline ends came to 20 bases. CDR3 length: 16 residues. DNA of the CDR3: TGTGCCAGCAGCCCCGGGCCGGGGCAGTCAACCTATGGCTACACCTTC. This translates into CASSPGPGQSTYGYTF.

The CDR3 DNA reads TGTGCCAGTAGTCCCCCGGGACGGCGGACCGGGGAGCTGTTTTTT. Translated, it gives CASSPPGRRTGELFF. V gene TRBV19 combines with J gene TRBJ2-2; D is perhaps TRBD1 or TRBD2 (5 bases each). Trimming left V 5 bases short and J 5 bases short, with 15 bases between. The CDR3 has 15 amino acids. In germline, CDR1 is LNHDA, CDR2 SQIVND (reference sequence).

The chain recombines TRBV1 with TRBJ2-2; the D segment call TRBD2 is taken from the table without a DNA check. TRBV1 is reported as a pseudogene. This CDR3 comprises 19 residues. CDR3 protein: CTSSQDERANPPNTGELFF. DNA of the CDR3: TGCACCAGCAGCCAAGATGAAAGAGCCAACCCGCCGAACACCGGGGAGCTGTTTTTT.

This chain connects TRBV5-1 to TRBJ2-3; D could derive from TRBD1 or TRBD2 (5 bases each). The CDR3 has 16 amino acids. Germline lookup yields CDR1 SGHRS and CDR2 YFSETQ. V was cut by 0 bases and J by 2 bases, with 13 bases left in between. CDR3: CASSLVGTEFTDTQYF. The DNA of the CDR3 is TGCGCCAGCAGCTTGGTCGGGACGGAATTCACAGATACGCAGTATTTT.

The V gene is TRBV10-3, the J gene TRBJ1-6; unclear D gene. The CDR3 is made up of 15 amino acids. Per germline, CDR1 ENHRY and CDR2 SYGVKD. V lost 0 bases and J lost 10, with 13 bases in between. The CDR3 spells CAISESGGAGSPLHF. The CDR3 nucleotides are TGTGCCATCAGTGAGTCTGGCGGTGCGGGCTCACCCCTCCACTTT.

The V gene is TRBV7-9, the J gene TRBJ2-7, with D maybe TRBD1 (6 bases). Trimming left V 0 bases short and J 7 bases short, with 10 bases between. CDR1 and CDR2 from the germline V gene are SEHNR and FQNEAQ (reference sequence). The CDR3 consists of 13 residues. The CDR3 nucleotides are TGTGCCAGCAGCTTAGCGGCCGGGACAGAGCAGTACGTC. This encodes CASSLAAGTEQYV.

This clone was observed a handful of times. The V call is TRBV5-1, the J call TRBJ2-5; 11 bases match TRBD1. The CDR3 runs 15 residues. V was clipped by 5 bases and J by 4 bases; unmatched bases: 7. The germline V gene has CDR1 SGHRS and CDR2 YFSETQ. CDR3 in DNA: TGCGCCAGCAGTTCCCGGACAGGGGGCCCAGAGACCCAGTACTTC. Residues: CASSSRTGGPETQYF.

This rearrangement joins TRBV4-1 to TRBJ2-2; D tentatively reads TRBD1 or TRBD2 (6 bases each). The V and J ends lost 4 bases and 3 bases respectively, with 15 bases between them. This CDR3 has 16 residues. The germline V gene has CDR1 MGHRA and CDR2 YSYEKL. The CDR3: CASSPPGGLYTGELFF. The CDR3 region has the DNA TGCGCCAGCAGCCCACCTGGGGGGCTGTACACCGGGGAGCTGTTTTTT.

In DNA form, the CDR3 reads TGTGCCAGCAACCTTTTTGGGGGACAGGGTTTAAATGAGCAGTTCTTC. Its protein product is CASNLFGGQGLNEQFF. The gene calls are TRBV7-9 and TRBJ2-1; 9 positions agree with TRBD1. This CDR3 has 16 residues. J was trimmed by 7 bases and V by 7 bases; bases with no gene match: 14. Per germline, CDR1 SEHNR and CDR2 FQNEAQ (reference sequence). Full variable domain (missing parts from reference TRBV7-9 and TRBJ2-1): DTGVSQNPRHKITKRGQNVTFRCDPISEHNRLYWYRQTLGQGPEFLTYFQNEAQLEKSRLLSDRFSAERPKGSFSTLEIQRTEQGDSAMYLCASNLFGGQGLNEQFFGPGTRLTVL.

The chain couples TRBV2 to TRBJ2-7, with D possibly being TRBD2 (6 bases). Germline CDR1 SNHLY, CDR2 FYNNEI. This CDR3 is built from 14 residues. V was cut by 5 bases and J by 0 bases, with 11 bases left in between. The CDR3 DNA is TGTGCCAGCAGTCCGTCGGAGGGCTCCTACGAGCAGTACGTC. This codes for CASSPSEGSYEQYV.

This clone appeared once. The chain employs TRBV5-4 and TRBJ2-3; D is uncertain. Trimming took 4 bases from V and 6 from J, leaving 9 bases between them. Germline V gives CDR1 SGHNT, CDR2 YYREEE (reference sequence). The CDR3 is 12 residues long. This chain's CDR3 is CASSRPMDTQYF. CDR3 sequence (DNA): TGTGCCAGCAGCCGGCCTATGGATACGCAGTATTTT.

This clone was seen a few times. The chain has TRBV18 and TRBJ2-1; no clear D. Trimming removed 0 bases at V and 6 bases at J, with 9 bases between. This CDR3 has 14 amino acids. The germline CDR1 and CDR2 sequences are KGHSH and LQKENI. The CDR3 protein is CASSPPSLGNEQFF. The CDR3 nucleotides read TGTGCCAGCTCACCACCGAGTCTAGGCAATGAGCAGTTCTTC.

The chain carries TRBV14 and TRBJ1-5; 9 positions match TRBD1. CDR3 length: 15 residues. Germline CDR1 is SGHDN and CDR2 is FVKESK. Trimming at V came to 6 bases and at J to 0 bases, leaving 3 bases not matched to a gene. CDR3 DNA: TGTGCCAGCAGGTACAGGGGGCCTAGCAATCAGCCCCAGCATTTT. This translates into CASRYRGPSNQPQHF.

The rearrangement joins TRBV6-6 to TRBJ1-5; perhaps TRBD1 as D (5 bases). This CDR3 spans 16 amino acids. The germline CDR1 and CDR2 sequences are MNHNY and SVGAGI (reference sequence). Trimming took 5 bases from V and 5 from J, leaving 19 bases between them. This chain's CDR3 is CASSTWTGGMHQPQHF. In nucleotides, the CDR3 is TGTGCCAGCAGTACTTGGACGGGGGGGATGCATCAGCCCCAGCATTTT.

The CDR3 DNA reads TGTGCCAGCAGTTTACGGGAGGGCTACGAGCAGTACTTC. It encodes CASSLREGYEQYF. This rearrangement joins TRBV27 to TRBJ2-7, with TRBD2 identical over 8 bases. Unmatched junction bases numbered 0, after V lost 2 bases and J lost 3 bases. Looked up from germline, CDR1 is MNHEY and CDR2 is SMNVEV (reference sequence). There are 13 residues in the CDR3.

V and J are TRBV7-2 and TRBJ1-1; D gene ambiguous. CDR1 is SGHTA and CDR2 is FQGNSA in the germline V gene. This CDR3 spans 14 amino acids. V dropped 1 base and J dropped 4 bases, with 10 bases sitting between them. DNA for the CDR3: TGTGCCAGCAGCTTAGAAGCGGGAAGCACTGAAGCTTTCTTT. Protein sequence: CASSLEAGSTEAFF.

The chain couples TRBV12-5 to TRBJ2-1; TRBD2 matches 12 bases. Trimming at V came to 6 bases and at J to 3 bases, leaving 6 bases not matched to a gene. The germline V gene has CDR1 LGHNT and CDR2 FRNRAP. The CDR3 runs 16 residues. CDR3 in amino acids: CASGLALAGGYNEQFF. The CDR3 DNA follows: TGTGCTAGTGGCCTCGCACTAGCGGGAGGCTACAATGAGCAGTTCTTC. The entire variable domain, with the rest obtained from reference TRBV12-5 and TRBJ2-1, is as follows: DARVTQTPRHKVTEMGQEVTMRCQPILGHNTVFWYRQTMMQGLELLAYFRNRAPLDDSGMPKDRFSAEMPDATLATLKIQPSEPRDSAVYFCASGLALAGGYNEQFFGPGTRLTVL.

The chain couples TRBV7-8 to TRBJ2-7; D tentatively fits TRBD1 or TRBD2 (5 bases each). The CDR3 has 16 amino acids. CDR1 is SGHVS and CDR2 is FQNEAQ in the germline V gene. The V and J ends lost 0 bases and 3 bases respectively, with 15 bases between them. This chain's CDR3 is CASSLALGDVGYEQYV. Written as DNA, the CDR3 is TGTGCCAGCAGCTTAGCGTTGGGGGATGTGGGCTACGAGCAGTACGTC.